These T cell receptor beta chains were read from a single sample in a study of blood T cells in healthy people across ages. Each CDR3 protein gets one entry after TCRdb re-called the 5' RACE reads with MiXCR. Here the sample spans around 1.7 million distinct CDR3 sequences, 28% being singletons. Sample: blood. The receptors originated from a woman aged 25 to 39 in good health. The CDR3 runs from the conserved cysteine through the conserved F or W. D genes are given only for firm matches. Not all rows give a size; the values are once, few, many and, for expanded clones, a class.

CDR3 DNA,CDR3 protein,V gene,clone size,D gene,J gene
TGTGCCAGCAGTGAATCAGGGGTGCGGACTGAAGCTTTCTTT,CASSESGVRTEAFF,TRBV2,NA,NA,TRBJ1-1
TGTGCCAGCAGTTTCCTCTGGGGAGACACTGAAGCTTTCTTT,CASSFLWGDTEAFF,TRBV12-3/TRBV12-4,few,NA,TRBJ1-1
TGTGCCATCAGTGAGTCAGGACATACCCTCTCCTACGAGCAGTACTTC,CAISESGHTLSYEQYF,TRBV10-3,many,NA,TRBJ2-7
TGCGCCACCGCCCGGGACGCTCCCGTTGATACGCAGTATTTT,CATARDAPVDTQYF,TRBV5-1,many,NA,TRBJ2-3
TGTGCCAGCAGCCAAGAAGGCCAGGGTAGAAAGACCCAGTACTTC,CASSQEGQGRKTQYF,TRBV3-1,few,NA,TRBJ2-5
TGCGCCAGCAGCCCGACTAGGACTATCTACAATGAGCAGTACTTC,CASSPTRTIYNEQYF,TRBV5-1,NA,NA,TRBJ2-4
TGTGCCAGCAGTCCTATAGCGGGGGGGCCTGGGGATGAGCAGTTCTTC,CASSPIAGGPGDEQFF,TRBV7-3,few,TRBD2,TRBJ2-1
TGTGCCAGCAGCTTCCGACAGGGGCCTTCAGATACGCAGTATTTT,CASSFRQGPSDTQYF,TRBV11-3,NA,TRBD1,TRBJ2-3
TGCAGTGCCACTAGCGGGGTGTCCTACAATGAGCAGTTCTTC,CSATSGVSYNEQFF,TRBV20-1,few,TRBD2,TRBJ2-1
TGTGCCAGCAGTTTAGGACGGTTTGAAGCTTTCTTT,CASSLGRFEAFF,TRBV12-3/TRBV12-4,few,NA,TRBJ1-1
TGTGCTAGTGGTTTGGGACAGGGGGCTGGTCAGCCCCAGCATTTT,CASGLGQGAGQPQHF,TRBV12-5,few,TRBD1,TRBJ1-5
TGTGCCAGCTCACCATTCCAGAGCACAGATACGCAGTATTTT,CASSPFQSTDTQYF,TRBV18,NA,NA,TRBJ2-3
TGCAGCGTTATCACGGGGACACCTGGTGGAGAGCAGTACTTC,CSVITGTPGGEQYF,TRBV29-1,many,NA,TRBJ2-5
TGCAGCGTTGAAGAAAGGGGGGGACTGAGCGCAGATACGCAGTATTTT,CSVEERGGLSADTQYF,TRBV29-1,few,NA,TRBJ2-3
TGCGCCAGCACCCCCGACAGGCCCCCCTACGAGCAGTACTTC,CASTPDRPPYEQYF,TRBV4-1,many,NA,TRBJ2-7
TGCGCCAGCAGCCGGGAAACTAATGAAAAACTGTTTTTT,CASSRETNEKLFF,TRBV5-1,NA,NA,TRBJ1-4
TGCAGCGTTGGCGGACTGGGCAGCACTGAAGCTTTCTTT,CSVGGLGSTEAFF,TRBV29-1,few,NA,TRBJ1-1
TGTGCCAGCAGTGCGTGGGAGACCCAGTACTTC,CASSAWETQYF,TRBV28,many,NA,TRBJ2-5
TGTGCCATCAGTGAGTCCCCGGGACAAACCTACGAGCAGTACTTC,CAISESPGQTYEQYF,TRBV10-3,many,NA,TRBJ2-7
TGTGCCAGCAGTCCTCAGGGGATGGGTTCCTACGAGCAGTACTTC,CASSPQGMGSYEQYF,TRBV28,NA,NA,TRBJ2-7
TGTGCCTGGACCAAAAGACTAGCGGGGGTAGAGACCCAGTACTTC,CAWTKRLAGVETQYF,TRBV30,NA,TRBD2,TRBJ2-5
TGCAGTGCTAGAGAGCCTAGCGGGAGGGTTAGCACAGATACGCAGTATTTT,CSAREPSGRVSTDTQYF,TRBV20-1,few,TRBD2,TRBJ2-3
TGTGCCAGCAGCTACGCAGTGGGTTCCGCCTACGAGCAGTACTTC,CASSYAVGSAYEQYF,TRBV7-2,NA,NA,TRBJ2-7
TGTGCCAGCAGCTTGGACCGGGACAATGAGCGGTTCTTC,CASSLDRDNERFF,TRBV5-5,few,NA,TRBJ2-1
TGTGCCAGCAGTTGGGCTCTAGCGGGGAACAATGAGCAGTTCTTC,CASSWALAGNNEQFF,TRBV27,NA,TRBD2,TRBJ2-1
TGTGCCATCAGGGGATCCTATAATTCACCCCTCCACTTT,CAIRGSYNSPLHF,TRBV6-5,many,NA,TRBJ1-6
TGTGCCAGCAGCTTAGGGGGACTAGCGGGAGGGTGGGCTGGCGAGCAGTACTTC,CASSLGGLAGGWAGEQYF,TRBV7-2,NA,TRBD2,TRBJ2-7